The TCR beta chain under discussion was sequenced for a study of blood T cell repertoires in COVID-19. Germline CDR1 and CDR2: SGHAT and FQNNGV. The CDR3 consists of 16 residues. V was pared by 4 bases and J by 2 bases, with 7 bases of the junction left unmatched. Assay: immunoSEQ multiplex PCR; the TCRdb copy retains only in-frame clones and omits some. The repertoire holds some 400,000 clones, with 70% to 90% as singletons. Sequenced: peripheral blood. The chain employs TRBV11-2 and TRBJ2-1, with TRBD2 matching over 8 bases. This receptor was taken from a woman in her fifties or sixties with COVID-19, enrolled during active disease. The CDR3 sequence is CASSSRRGGTYNEQFF. CDR3 coding DNA: TGTGCCAGCAGCTCACGCCGGGGGGGTACCTACAATGAGCAGTTCTTC.